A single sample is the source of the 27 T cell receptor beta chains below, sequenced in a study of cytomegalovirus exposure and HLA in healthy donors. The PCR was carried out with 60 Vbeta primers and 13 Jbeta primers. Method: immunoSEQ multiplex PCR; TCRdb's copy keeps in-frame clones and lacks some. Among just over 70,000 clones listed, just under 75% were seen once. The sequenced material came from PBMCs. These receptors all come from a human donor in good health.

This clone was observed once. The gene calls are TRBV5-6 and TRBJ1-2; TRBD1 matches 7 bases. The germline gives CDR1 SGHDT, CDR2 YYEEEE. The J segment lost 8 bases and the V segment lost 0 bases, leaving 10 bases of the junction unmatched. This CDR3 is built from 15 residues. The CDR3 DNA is TGTGCCAGCAGCTTGGGAGTGACAGGGATGGGAGGCTACACCTTC. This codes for CASSLGVTGMGGYTF.

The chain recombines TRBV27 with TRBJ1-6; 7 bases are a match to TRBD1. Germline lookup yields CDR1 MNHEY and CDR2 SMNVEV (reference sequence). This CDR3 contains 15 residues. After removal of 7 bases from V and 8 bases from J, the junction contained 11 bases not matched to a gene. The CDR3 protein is CASTILQGLDSPLHF. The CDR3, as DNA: TGTGCCAGCACGATATTACAGGGGCTAGATTCACCCCTCCACTTT.

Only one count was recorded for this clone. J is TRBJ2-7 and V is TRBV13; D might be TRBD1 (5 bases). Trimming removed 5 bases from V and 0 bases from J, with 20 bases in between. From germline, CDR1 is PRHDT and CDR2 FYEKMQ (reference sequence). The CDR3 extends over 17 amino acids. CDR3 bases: TGTGCCAGCAGCCCGCCCCCACAGGTACTAAGCTCCTACGAGCAGTACTTC. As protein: CASSPPPQVLSSYEQYF.

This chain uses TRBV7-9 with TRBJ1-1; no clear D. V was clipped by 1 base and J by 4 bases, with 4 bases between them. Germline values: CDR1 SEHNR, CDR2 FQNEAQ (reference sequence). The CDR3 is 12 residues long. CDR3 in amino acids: CASSLGSTEAFF. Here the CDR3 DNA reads TGTGCCAGCAGCTTAGGGAGCACTGAAGCTTTCTTT.

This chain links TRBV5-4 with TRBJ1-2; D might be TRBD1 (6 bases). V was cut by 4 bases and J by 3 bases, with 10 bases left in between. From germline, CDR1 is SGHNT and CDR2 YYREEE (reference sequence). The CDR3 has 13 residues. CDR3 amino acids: CASSAGQYYGYTF. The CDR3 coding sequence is TGTGCCAGCAGCGCTGGACAGTACTATGGCTACACCTTC. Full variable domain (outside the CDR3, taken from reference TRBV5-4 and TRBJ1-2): ETGVTQSPTHLIKTRGQQVTLRCSSQSGHNTVSWYQQALGQGPQFIFQYYREEENGRGNFPPRFSGLQFPNYSSELNVNALELDDSALYLCASSAGQYYGYTFGSGTRLTVV.

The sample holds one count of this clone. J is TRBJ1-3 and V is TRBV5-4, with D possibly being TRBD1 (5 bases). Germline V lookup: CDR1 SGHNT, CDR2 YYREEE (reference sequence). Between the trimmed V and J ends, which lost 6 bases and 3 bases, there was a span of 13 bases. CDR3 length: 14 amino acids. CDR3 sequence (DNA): TGTGCCAGCACCCGGGGGGTTGGTGGAAACACCATATATTTT. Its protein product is CASTRGVGGNTIYF.

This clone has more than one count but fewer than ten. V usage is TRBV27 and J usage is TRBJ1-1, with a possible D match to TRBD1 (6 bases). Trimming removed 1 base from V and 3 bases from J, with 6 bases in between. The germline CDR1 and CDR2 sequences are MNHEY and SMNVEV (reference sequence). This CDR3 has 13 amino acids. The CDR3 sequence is CASSLYRDTEAFF. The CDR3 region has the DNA TGTGCCAGCAGTTTATACAGGGACACTGAAGCTTTCTTT.

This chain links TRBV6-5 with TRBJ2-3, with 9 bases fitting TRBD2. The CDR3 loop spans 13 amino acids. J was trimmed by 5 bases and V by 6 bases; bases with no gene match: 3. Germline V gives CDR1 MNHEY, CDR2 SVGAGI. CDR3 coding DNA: TGTGCCAGCAGAGCGGGAGGTGAAGATACGCAGTATTTT. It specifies CASRAGGEDTQYF.

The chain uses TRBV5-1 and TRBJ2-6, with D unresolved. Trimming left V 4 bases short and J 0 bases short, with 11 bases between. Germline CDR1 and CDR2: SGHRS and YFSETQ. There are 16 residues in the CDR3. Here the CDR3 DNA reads TGCGCCAGCAGCATAGTATCGGGCTCTGGGGCCAACGTCCTGACTTTC. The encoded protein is CASSIVSGSGANVLTF.

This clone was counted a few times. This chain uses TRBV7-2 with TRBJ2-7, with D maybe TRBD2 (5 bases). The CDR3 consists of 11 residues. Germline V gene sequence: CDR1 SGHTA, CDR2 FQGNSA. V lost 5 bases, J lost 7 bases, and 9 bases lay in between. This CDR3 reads CASSPRGEQYF. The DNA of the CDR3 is TGTGCCAGCAGCCCGAGAGGGGAGCAGTACTTC.

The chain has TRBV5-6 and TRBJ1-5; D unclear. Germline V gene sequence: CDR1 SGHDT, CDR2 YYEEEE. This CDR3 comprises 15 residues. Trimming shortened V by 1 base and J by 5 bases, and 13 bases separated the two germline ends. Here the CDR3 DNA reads TGTGCCAGCAGCTTGAACCAGGCAGAGCATCAGCCCCAGCATTTT. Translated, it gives CASSLNQAEHQPQHF.

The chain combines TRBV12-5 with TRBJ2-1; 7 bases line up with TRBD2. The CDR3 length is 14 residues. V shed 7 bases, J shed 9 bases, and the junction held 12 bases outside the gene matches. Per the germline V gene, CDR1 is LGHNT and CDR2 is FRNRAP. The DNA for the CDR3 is TGTGCTAGTGCCCCAGGACTAGAAATTGGTGAGCAGTTCTTC. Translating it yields CASAPGLEIGEQFF.

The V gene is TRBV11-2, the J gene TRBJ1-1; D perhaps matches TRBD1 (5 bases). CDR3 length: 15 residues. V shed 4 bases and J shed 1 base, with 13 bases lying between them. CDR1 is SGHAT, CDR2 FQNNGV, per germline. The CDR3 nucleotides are TGTGCCAGCAGCTCCCCCAGGGAAGAGAACACTGAAGCTTTCTTT. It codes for CASSSPREENTEAFF.

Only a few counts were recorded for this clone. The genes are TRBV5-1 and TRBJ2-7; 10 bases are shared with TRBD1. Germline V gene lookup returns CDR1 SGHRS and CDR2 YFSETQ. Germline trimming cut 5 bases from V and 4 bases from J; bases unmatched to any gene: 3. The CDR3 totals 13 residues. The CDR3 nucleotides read TGCGCCAGCAGGAAGGACAGGGGGTACGAGCAGTACTTC. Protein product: CASRKDRGYEQYF.

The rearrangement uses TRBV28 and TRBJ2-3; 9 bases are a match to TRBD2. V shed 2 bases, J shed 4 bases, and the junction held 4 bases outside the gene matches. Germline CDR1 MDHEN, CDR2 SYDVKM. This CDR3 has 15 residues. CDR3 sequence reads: CASSLAGGGADTQYF. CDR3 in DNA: TGTGCCAGCAGTTTAGCGGGAGGGGGGGCAGATACGCAGTATTTT.

As DNA, the CDR3 is TGTGCCGGTGAGTATGGCTCTGGAAACACCATATATTTT. This codes for CAGEYGSGNTIYF. V and J are TRBV11-3 and TRBJ1-3; D remains ambiguous. Trimming left V 11 bases short and J 0 bases short, with 11 bases between. The CDR3 is made up of 13 amino acids. Germline lookup yields CDR1 SGHNT and CDR2 YENEEA.

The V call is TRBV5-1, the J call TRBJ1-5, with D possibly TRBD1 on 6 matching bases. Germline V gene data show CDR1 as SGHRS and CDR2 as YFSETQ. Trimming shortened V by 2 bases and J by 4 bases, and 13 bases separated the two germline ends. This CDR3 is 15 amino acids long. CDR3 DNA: TGCGCCAGCAGCTTACAGGGAAAGGGGAATCAGCCCCAGCATTTT. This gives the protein CASSLQGKGNQPQHF.

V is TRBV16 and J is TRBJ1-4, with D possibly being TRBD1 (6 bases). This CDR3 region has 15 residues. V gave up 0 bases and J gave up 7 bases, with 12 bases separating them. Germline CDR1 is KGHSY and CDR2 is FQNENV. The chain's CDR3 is CASSQSGQGSEKLFF. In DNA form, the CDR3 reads TGTGCCAGCAGCCAATCCGGGCAGGGGAGTGAAAAACTGTTTTTT.

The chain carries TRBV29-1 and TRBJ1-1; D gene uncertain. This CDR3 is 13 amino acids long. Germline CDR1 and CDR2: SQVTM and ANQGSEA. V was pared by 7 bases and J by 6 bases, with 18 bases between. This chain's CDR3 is CSGCPGGRSEAFF. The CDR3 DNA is TGCAGCGGGTGCCCGGGAGGGAGGTCTGAAGCTTTCTTT.

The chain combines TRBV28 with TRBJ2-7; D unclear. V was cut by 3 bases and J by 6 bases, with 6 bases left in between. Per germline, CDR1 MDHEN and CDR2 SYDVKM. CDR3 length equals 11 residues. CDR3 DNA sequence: TGTGCCAGCAGTTTTCTCGGCGAGCAGTACTTC. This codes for CASSFLGEQYF.

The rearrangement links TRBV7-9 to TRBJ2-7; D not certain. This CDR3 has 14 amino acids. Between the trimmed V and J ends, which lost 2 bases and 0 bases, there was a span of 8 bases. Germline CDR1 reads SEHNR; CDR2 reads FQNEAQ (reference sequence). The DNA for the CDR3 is TGTGCCAGCAGCTTACTTCCTAGCTCCTACGAGCAGTACTTC. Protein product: CASSLLPSSYEQYF.

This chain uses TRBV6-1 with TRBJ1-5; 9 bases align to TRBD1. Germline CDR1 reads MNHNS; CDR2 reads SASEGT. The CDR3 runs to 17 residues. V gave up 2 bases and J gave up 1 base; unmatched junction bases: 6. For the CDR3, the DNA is TGTGCCAGCAGTGAAAAATGGGGACAGGGAAGCAATCAGCCCCAGCATTTT. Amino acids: CASSEKWGQGSNQPQHF.

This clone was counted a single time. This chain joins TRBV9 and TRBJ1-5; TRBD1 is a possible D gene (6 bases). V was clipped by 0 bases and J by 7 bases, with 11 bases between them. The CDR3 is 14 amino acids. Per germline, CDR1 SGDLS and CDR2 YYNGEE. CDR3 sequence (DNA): TGTGCCAGCAGCGTAGGAACAGGGAACCAGCCCCAGCATTTT. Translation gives CASSVGTGNQPQHF.

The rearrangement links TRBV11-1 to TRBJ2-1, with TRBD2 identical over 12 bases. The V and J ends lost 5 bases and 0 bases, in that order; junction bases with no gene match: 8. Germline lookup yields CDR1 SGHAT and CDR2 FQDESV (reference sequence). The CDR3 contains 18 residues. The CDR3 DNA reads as TGTGCCAGCAGCGCGGGGACTAGCGGGCTGAGCTCCTACAATGAGCAGTTCTTC. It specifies CASSAGTSGLSSYNEQFF.

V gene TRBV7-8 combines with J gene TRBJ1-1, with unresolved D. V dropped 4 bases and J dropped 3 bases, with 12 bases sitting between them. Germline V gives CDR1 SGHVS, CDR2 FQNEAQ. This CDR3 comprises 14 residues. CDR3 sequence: CASSSRRGDTEAFF. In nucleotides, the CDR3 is TGTGCCAGCAGCTCTAGACGGGGTGACACTGAAGCTTTCTTT.

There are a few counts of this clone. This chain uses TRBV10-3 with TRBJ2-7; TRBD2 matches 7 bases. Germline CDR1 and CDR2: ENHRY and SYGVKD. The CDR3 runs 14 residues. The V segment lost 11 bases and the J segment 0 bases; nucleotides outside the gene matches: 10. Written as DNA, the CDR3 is TGTGCCTCCTGGGAGGGCCGTTTCTCCTACGAGCAGTACTTC. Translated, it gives CASWEGRFSYEQYF.

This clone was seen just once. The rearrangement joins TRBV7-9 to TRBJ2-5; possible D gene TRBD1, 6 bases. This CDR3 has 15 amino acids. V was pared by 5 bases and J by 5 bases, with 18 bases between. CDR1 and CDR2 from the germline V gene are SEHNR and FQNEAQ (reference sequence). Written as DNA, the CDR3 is TGTGCCAGCAGCCCACGGACAGCATCTGCGGAGACCCAGTACTTC. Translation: CASSPRTASAETQYF.